The clone carrying this TCR beta chain was recorded at least ten times. The record originates from a study of T cells in Graves' hyperthyroidism and ophthalmopathy. After removal of 0 bases from V and 9 bases from J, the junction contained 6 bases not matched to a gene. The CDR3 contains 14 residues. Germline V CDR1 and CDR2: LGHDT, YNNKEL (reference sequence). Those with hyperthyroidism were 18 to 65 years old, newly diagnosed, and ill for under 2 months. From 10 ml of fresh peripheral blood, PBMCs were isolated. Researchers amplified the TCR beta CDR3 regions from RNA transcripts. Researchers ran a first-round RT-PCR on the TCR CDR3 using the HTBI primer set. Using its own MiXCR run on the multiplex PCR reads, TCRdb lists one record per CDR3 protein. The table includes fewer than 600,000 distinct CDR3 sequences, roughly an eighth detected once.

The sample comprised blood. This TCR was recovered from a woman aged 18-29 years with Graves' hyperthyroidism. The chain is built from TRBV3-1 and TRBJ2-3; 7 nucleotides match TRBD2. The chain's CDR3 is CASSQDGAGVTQYF. The CDR3 nucleotides are TGTGCCAGCAGCCAAGATGGTGCGGGAGTCACGCAGTATTTT.